These 32 T cell receptor beta chains were all obtained from the same sample, sequenced in a study of blood T cell repertoires in COVID-19. Repertoires were generated with immunoSEQ multiplex PCR, while TCRdb's copy carries only in-frame clones and drops some. The sample shows tens of thousands of clones, over 70% of them seen only once. The specimen was peripheral blood. Receptors were obtained from a human donor in a cohort sampled during active COVID-19.

This clone was seen only a few times. This chain uses TRBV30 with TRBJ2-1; TRBD1 matches 8 bases. Trimming removed 5 bases from V and 7 bases from J; junction bases left unmatched: 1. This CDR3 is built from 11 residues. Germline values: CDR1 GTSNPN, CDR2 SVGIG (reference sequence). DNA for the CDR3: TGTGCCTGGCAGGGGGCGAATGAGCAGTTCTTC. Translated, it gives CAWQGANEQFF.

This sequence joins TRBV4-1 and TRBJ1-3; 8 positions agree with TRBD1. The V gene end was trimmed by 0 bases and the J gene end by 4 bases; junction bases not matched to a gene: 8. The CDR3 totals 17 residues. The germline V gene encodes CDR1 MGHRA and CDR2 YSYEKL. CDR3 coding DNA: TGCGCCAGCAGCCAAGAAGGTTACAGGGGGATCGGAAACACCATATATTTT. Its translation: CASSQEGYRGIGNTIYF.

This chain uses TRBV7-9 with TRBJ1-1; TRBD1 might be the D (6 bases). In germline, CDR1 is SEHNR, CDR2 FQNEAQ (reference sequence). V lost 5 bases and J lost 0, with 13 bases in between. This CDR3 contains 15 residues. As DNA, the CDR3 is TGTGCCAGCAGCACCAACAGGGAAATGAACACTGAAGCTTTCTTT. Amino acids: CASSTNREMNTEAFF.

The rearrangement links TRBV3-1 (or the pseudogene TRBV3-2) to TRBJ1-6, with a possible D match to TRBD1 (5 bases). V was pared by 0 bases and J by 4 bases, with 19 bases between. This CDR3 is built from 19 residues. Germline values: CDR1 LGHDT, CDR2 YNNKEL (reference sequence). CDR3 residues: CASSQDGGSTFFYNSPLHF. CDR3 DNA sequence: TGTGCCAGCAGCCAAGATGGGGGGTCGACTTTCTTTTATAATTCACCCCTCCACTTT.

This chain links TRBV12-3 or TRBV12-4 with TRBJ2-7; D not certain. V lost 6 bases, J lost 2 bases, and 11 bases lay in between. The CDR3 sequence is 13 residues long. In DNA form, the CDR3 reads TGTGCCAGCAGCCCCAGAGGCCCCTACGAGCAGTACTTC. This gives the protein CASSPRGPYEQYF.

The DNA for the CDR3 is TGTGCCAGCAGCCGGACAGCAGACTTCTATGGCTACACCTTC. Translating gives CASSRTADFYGYTF. This chain links TRBV3-1 (or the pseudogene TRBV3-2) with TRBJ1-2; a weak D match, TRBD1 (6 bases). Germline V gene data show CDR1 as LGHDT and CDR2 as YNNKEL (reference sequence). CDR3 length equals 14 residues. The ends were cut back, 4 bases at V and 4 bases at J, with 13 bases in the middle.

The gene calls are TRBV5-4 and TRBJ2-1, with a possible D match to TRBD1 (6 bases). Germline CDR1 is SGHNT and CDR2 is YYREEE (reference sequence). The CDR3 spans 14 residues. Trimming stripped 6 bases from V and 0 bases from J, with 10 bases between. CDR3 region: CASTEQGSYNEQFF. DNA for the CDR3: TGTGCCAGCACCGAACAGGGCTCCTACAATGAGCAGTTCTTC.

This clone was seen more than once but under ten times. This chain uses TRBV7-8 with TRBJ1-5; TRBD1 is a possible D gene (6 bases). V lost 3 bases and J 2 bases, leaving 14 bases between the germline ends. Germline CDR1 SGHVS, CDR2 FQNEAQ. This CDR3 is built from 16 residues. This CDR3 is CASSFYRVQGNQPQHF. The CDR3 bases are TGTGCCAGCAGCTTCTACAGGGTTCAGGGCAATCAGCCCCAGCATTTT.

Only a few counts were recorded for this clone. The rearrangement links TRBV6-5 to TRBJ2-7, with 9 bases matching TRBD1. Trimming at V came to 6 bases and at J to 3 bases, leaving 0 bases not matched to a gene. Per germline, CDR1 MNHEY and CDR2 SVGAGI. The CDR3 consists of 12 residues. CDR3 sequence (DNA): TGTGCCAGCAGGACAGGGGGCTACGAGCAGTACTTC. Protein sequence: CASRTGGYEQYF.

J is TRBJ1-5 and V is TRBV27; no reliable D call. Between the trimmed V and J ends, which lost 10 bases and 3 bases, there was a span of 19 bases. Germline loops: CDR1 MNHEY, CDR2 SMNVEV (reference sequence). This CDR3 spans 15 amino acids. CDR3 DNA: TGTGCCACCGCCCCCGCTTCGGGTTCCAATCAGCCCCAGCATTTT. This gives the protein CATAPASGSNQPQHF.

The chain joins TRBV5-6 to TRBJ1-4; 7 bases match TRBD1. V shed 3 bases, J shed 2 bases, and the junction held 4 bases outside the gene matches. Germline values: CDR1 SGHDT, CDR2 YYEEEE. The CDR3 consists of 15 residues. The CDR3 DNA sequence: TGTGCCAGCAGCTCAATAGGGGGCACTAATGAAAAACTGTTTTTT. Translated: CASSSIGGTNEKLFF.

This clone is a singleton in its sample. The genes are TRBV18 and TRBJ1-2; 10 bases are a match to TRBD1. V shed 1 base, J shed 4 bases, and the junction held 12 bases outside the gene matches. There are 18 residues in the CDR3. Germline assignment: CDR1 KGHSH and CDR2 LQKENI. The CDR3 coding sequence is TGTGCCAGCTCACCACTTGGGACAGGGGCCCCCTATTCCTATGGCTACACCTTC. Its translation is CASSPLGTGAPYSYGYTF.

The V and J genes are TRBV7-6 and TRBJ2-2; 9 bases agree with TRBD2. The CDR3 extends over 16 amino acids. The germline V gene has CDR1 SGHVS and CDR2 FNYEAQ. Losses at the gene ends were 2 bases for V and 0 bases for J; bases not matched to a gene: 1. CDR3 nucleotides: TGTGCCAGCAGCTTATCTAGCGGGGCGAACACCGGGGAGCTGTTTTTT. This sequence encodes CASSLSSGANTGELFF.

This chain links TRBV2 with TRBJ2-7; no clear D gene. Trimming cost V 2 bases and J 2 bases, with 7 bases left between them. CDR1 is SNHLY and CDR2 is FYNNEI in the germline V gene. CDR3 length: 13 residues. The CDR3: CASSEWQTYEQYF. The DNA for the CDR3 is TGTGCCAGCAGTGAATGGCAGACCTACGAGCAGTACTTC.

There are a few counts of this clone. V usage is TRBV27 and J usage is TRBJ1-1, with D maybe TRBD1 (5 bases). The germline V gene has CDR1 MNHEY and CDR2 SMNVEV (reference sequence). Trimming pared 6 bases from V and 7 bases from J, leaving 15 bases between. The CDR3 runs 13 residues. This chain's CDR3 is CASRSFWGGEAFF. CDR3 bases: TGTGCCAGCAGGAGCTTCTGGGGCGGTGAAGCTTTCTTT.

This clone was found once. The chain links TRBV5-1 to TRBJ2-7; possible D gene TRBD1, 6 bases. The CDR3 is 17 amino acids. Per the germline V gene, CDR1 is SGHRS and CDR2 is YFSETQ. Trimming took off 4 bases at V and 1 base at J, with 21 bases between the two ends. CDR3 in DNA: TGCGCCAGCAGCCCCAGGAGTGGGGGCCCTTTTTCCTACGAGCAGTACTTC. The encoded protein is CASSPRSGGPFSYEQYF.

This clone was found once. This sequence joins TRBV2 and TRBJ2-7, with TRBD1 matching 8 bases. The CDR3 runs to 15 residues. Losses at the gene ends were 4 bases for V and 2 bases for J; bases not matched to a gene: 7. Looked up from germline, CDR1 is SNHLY and CDR2 is FYNNEI. The CDR3 sequence is CASSALDRVTYEQYF. The CDR3 nucleotides read TGTGCCAGCAGTGCCCTGGACAGGGTGACCTACGAGCAGTACTTC. The full variable domain, with the rest looked up from reference TRBV2 and TRBJ2-7, is EPEVTQTPSHQVTQMGQEVILRCVPISNHLYFYWYRQILGQKVEFLVSFYNNEISEKSEIFDDQFSVERPDGSNFTLKIRSTKLEDSAMYFCASSALDRVTYEQYFGPGTRLTVT.

The rearrangement uses TRBV19 and TRBJ2-5; D unclear. Germline CDR1 is LNHDA and CDR2 is SQIVND (reference sequence). V was clipped by 5 bases and J by 1 base, with 8 bases between them. This CDR3 comprises 13 residues. The CDR3 loop is CASSLGPQETQYF. The CDR3 bases are TGTGCCAGTAGTCTAGGGCCCCAAGAGACCCAGTACTTC.

The rearrangement uses TRBV28 and TRBJ1-2, with 7 bases lining up with TRBD1. Trimming at V came to 3 bases and at J to 5 bases, leaving 12 bases not matched to a gene. The CDR3 runs to 16 residues. CDR1 and CDR2 from the germline V gene are MDHEN and SYDVKM. CDR3 nucleotides: TGTGCCAGCAGTTTGGGGTCTGGGACAGTGGGGTATGGCTACACCTTC. This gives the protein CASSLGSGTVGYGYTF.

The chain uses TRBV5-4 and TRBJ1-6, with no clear D. CDR3 length equals 14 residues. Deletions cut 3 bases from V and 9 bases from J, with 13 bases between. The germline V gene has CDR1 SGHNT and CDR2 YYREEE (reference sequence). This CDR3 reads CASSSGERGSPLHF. DNA of the CDR3: TGTGCCAGCAGCTCCGGGGAGCGGGGTTCACCCCTCCACTTT.

This rearrangement joins TRBV19 to TRBJ1-1, with D unresolved. The length of the CDR3 is 13 residues. V dropped 7 bases and J dropped 1 base, with 10 bases sitting between them. From germline, CDR1 is LNHDA and CDR2 SQIVND (reference sequence). The CDR3 DNA follows: TGTGCCAGTAAAGAGGGAACGAACACTGAAGCTTTCTTT. It is translated as CASKEGTNTEAFF.

The V and J genes are TRBV9 and TRBJ1-2; D ambiguous. Germline CDR1 is SGDLS and CDR2 is YYNGEE. This CDR3 region has 14 residues. Between the trimmed V and J ends, which lost 3 bases and 1 base, there was a span of 10 bases. DNA for the CDR3: TGTGCCAGCAGCGCCTCGGGTCATAACTATGGCTACACCTTC. Translating it yields CASSASGHNYGYTF.

The chain recombines TRBV5-1 with TRBJ2-5; D may be TRBD2 (6 bases). This CDR3 has 14 amino acids. Deletions cut 0 bases from V and 4 bases from J, with 10 bases between. Germline lookup yields CDR1 SGHRS and CDR2 YFSETQ. In DNA form, the CDR3 reads TGCGCCAGCAGCTTGGGGGGGGTTGGAGAGACCCAGTACTTC. Its protein is CASSLGGVGETQYF.

The J gene is TRBJ1-1, the V gene TRBV3-1 (or the pseudogene TRBV3-2), with D uncertain. Germline loops: CDR1 LGHDT, CDR2 YNNKEL (reference sequence). Trimming shortened V by 5 bases and J by 4 bases, and 11 bases separated the two germline ends. CDR3 length: 13 amino acids. The CDR3 protein is CASSFRITTEAFF. CDR3 DNA: TGTGCCAGCAGCTTCAGAATCACCACTGAAGCTTTCTTT.

The chain has TRBV9 and TRBJ2-3; D is unclear. V dropped 1 base and J dropped 0 bases, with 3 bases sitting between them. The CDR3 sequence is 13 residues long. Germline-derived CDR1 and CDR2 are SGDLS and YYNGEE. In DNA form, the CDR3 reads TGTGCCAGCAGCGTAACTAGCACAGATACGCAGTATTTT. Its protein product is CASSVTSTDTQYF.

This clone has just one count. The genes are TRBV2 and TRBJ1-2, with 7 bases fitting TRBD1. This CDR3 has 13 residues. V lost 6 bases to trimming and J lost 7 bases; unmatched junction nucleotides: 8. Germline loops: CDR1 SNHLY, CDR2 FYNNEI. CDR3 sequence reads: CASSGTVQGGYTF. The DNA for the CDR3 is TGTGCCAGCAGCGGGACAGTCCAAGGTGGCTACACCTTC.

The rearrangement links TRBV6-4 to TRBJ1-6; D unresolved. Germline CDR1 MRHNA, CDR2 SNTAGT. This CDR3 comprises 14 residues. Trimming shortened V by 5 bases and J by 10 bases, and 15 bases separated the two germline ends. DNA for the CDR3: TGTGCCAGCAGTAGGATGGGAGTGGGCTCACCCCTCCACTTT. Translating gives CASSRMGVGSPLHF.

This clone was observed once. The chain combines TRBV7-8 with TRBJ2-7, with TRBD1 identical over 10 bases. With V trimmed by 3 bases and J by 5 bases, 4 bases remained unmatched. The CDR3 has 14 amino acids. Germline CDR1 and CDR2: SGHVS and FQNEAQ. Here the CDR3 reads CASSLGDRGHEQYF. The CDR3 nucleotides are TGTGCCAGCAGCTTGGGGGACAGGGGCCACGAGCAGTACTTC.

The J gene is TRBJ2-5, the V gene TRBV5-1; possible D gene TRBD1, 5 bases. The germline V gene encodes CDR1 SGHRS and CDR2 YFSETQ. The V end was cut by 4 bases, the J end by 1 base, with 11 bases between. This CDR3 contains 14 residues. The DNA for the CDR3 is TGCGCCAGCAGCACCCAGACAGCCCAAGAGACCCAGTACTTC. Translating it yields CASSTQTAQETQYF.

The chain employs TRBV24-1 and TRBJ2-3; 11 bases agree with TRBD1. With V trimmed by 6 bases and J by 4 bases, 8 bases remained unmatched. CDR3 size: 16 residues. CDR1 KGHDR and CDR2 SFDVKD come from the germline V gene. This chain's CDR3 is CATSRTGGAGADTQYF. As DNA, the CDR3 is TGTGCCACCAGTCGGACAGGGGGCGCGGGCGCAGATACGCAGTATTTT.

The genes are TRBV2 and TRBJ1-6; TRBD1 agrees at 8 bases. CDR1 SNHLY and CDR2 FYNNEI come from the germline V gene. Losses at the gene ends were 5 bases for V and 3 bases for J; bases not matched to a gene: 3. CDR3 length: 15 amino acids. Here the CDR3 reads CASSFGQGYNSPLHF. In DNA form, the CDR3 reads TGTGCCAGCAGTTTTGGACAGGGCTATAATTCACCCCTCCACTTT.

This clone was observed once. The rearrangement joins TRBV4-3 to TRBJ1-5; no clear D. The CDR3 has 14 amino acids. Between the trimmed V and J ends, which lost 0 bases and 6 bases, there was a span of 9 bases. Germline loops: CDR1 LGHNA, CDR2 YSLEER. The CDR3 is CASSQDPYGQPQHF. The CDR3 nucleotides read TGCGCCAGCAGCCAAGACCCCTACGGTCAGCCCCAGCATTTT.